This T cell receptor beta chain was recovered during a study of T cells in Graves' hyperthyroidism and ophthalmopathy. The study's findings and limits: The majority of expanded thyroid clonotypes above 0.001 also appeared in blood.

There are many counts of this clonotype. Its antigen is undetermined. Amplification of TCR beta CDR3 regions was performed using RNA transcripts as template. With the HTBI primer set, the TCR CDR3 went through a first round of RT-PCR. A single record per CDR3 protein comes from TCRdb applying MiXCR to the multiplex PCR reads. This table holds 560,000 or so distinct CDR3 sequences, nearly 20% found once. Patients showing uncontrolled infection, other autoimmune disease, pregnancy or lactation were ineligible. The diagnoses drew upon clinical symptoms, serum thyroxine and TRAb, thyroid ultrasound and orbital computed tomography. The sequence derives from a man aged 40-49 years with Graves' ophthalmopathy. Sequenced: blood.

For the CDR3, the DNA is TGTGCCAGCAGTCTCGGTGAGGGCCCCTCCTACGAGCAGTACTTC. Translating it yields CASSLGEGPSYEQYF. The chain has TRBV6-2 or TRBV6-3 and TRBJ2-7; tentatively, D is TRBD2 (5 bases). The germline V and J ends were trimmed by 5 bases and 0 bases, with 14 bases remaining between them. The CDR3 is 15 residues long. From germline, CDR1 is MNHEY and CDR2 SVGEGT.